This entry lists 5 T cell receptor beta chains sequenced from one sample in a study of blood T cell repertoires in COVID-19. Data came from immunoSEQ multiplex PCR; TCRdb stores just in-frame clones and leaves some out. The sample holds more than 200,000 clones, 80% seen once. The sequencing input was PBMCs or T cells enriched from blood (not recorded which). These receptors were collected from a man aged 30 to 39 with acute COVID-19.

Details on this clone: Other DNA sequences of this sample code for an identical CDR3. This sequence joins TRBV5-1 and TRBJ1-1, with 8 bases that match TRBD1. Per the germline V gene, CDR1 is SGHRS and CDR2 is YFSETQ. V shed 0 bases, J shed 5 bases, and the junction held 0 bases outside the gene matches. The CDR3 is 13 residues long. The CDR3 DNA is TGCGCCAGCAGCTTGGGGGACAGGACTGAAGCTTTCTTT. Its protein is CASSLGDRTEAFF.

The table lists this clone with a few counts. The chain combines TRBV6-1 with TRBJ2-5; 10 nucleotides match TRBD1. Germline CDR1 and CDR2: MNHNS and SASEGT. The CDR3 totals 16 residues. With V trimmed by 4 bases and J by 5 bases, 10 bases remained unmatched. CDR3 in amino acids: CASSGWTGGFEETQYF. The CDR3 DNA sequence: TGTGCCAGCAGTGGCTGGACAGGGGGGTTTGAGGAGACCCAGTACTTC.

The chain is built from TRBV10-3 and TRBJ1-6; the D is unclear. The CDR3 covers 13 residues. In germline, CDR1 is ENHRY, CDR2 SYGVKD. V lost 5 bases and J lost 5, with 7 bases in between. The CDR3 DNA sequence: TGTGCCATCAGTACCGCTAATAATTCACCCCTCCACTTT. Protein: CAISTANNSPLHF.

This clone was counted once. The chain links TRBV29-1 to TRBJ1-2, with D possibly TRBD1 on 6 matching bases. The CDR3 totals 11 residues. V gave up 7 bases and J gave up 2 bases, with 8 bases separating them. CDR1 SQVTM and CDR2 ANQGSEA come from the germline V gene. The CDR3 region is CSETGNYGYTF. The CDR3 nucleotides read TGCAGCGAAACAGGGAACTATGGCTACACCTTC.

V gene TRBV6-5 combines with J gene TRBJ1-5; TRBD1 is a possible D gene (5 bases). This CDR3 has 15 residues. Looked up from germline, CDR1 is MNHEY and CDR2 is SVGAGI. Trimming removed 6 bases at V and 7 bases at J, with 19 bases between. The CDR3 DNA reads TGTGCCAGCAGCGGAGGGGCACAGACCGTGCAGCCCCAGCATTTT. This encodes CASSGGAQTVQPQHF.